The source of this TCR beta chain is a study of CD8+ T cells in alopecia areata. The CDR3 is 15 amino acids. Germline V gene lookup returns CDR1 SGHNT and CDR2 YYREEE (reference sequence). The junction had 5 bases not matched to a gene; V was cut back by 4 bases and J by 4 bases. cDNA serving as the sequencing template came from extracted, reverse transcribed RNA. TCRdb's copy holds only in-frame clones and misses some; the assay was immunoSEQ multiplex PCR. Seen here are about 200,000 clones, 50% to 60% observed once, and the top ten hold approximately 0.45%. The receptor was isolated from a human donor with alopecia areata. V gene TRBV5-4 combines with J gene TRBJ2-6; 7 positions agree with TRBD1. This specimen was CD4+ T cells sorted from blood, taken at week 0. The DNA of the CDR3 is TGTGCCAGCAGCCCACAGGGGACAGGGGCCAACGTCCTGACTTTC. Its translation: CASSPQGTGANVLTF.